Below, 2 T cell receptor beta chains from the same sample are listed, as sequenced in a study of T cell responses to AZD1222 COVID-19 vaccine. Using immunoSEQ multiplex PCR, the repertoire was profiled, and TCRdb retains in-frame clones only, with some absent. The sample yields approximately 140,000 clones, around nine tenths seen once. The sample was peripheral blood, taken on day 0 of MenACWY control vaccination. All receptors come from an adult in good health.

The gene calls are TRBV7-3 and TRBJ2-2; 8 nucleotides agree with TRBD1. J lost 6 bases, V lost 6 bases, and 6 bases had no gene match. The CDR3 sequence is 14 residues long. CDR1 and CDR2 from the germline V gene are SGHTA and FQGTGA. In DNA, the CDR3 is TGTGCCAGCAGACCCCAGGGGGCGTCCGGGGAGCTGTTTTTT. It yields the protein CASRPQGASGELFF.

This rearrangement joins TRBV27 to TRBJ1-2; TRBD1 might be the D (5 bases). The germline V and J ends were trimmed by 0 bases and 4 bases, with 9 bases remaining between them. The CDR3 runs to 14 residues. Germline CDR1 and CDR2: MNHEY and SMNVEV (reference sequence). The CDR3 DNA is TGTGCCAGCAGTTTATCGAGACAGTCCTATGGCTACACCTTC. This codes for CASSLSRQSYGYTF.